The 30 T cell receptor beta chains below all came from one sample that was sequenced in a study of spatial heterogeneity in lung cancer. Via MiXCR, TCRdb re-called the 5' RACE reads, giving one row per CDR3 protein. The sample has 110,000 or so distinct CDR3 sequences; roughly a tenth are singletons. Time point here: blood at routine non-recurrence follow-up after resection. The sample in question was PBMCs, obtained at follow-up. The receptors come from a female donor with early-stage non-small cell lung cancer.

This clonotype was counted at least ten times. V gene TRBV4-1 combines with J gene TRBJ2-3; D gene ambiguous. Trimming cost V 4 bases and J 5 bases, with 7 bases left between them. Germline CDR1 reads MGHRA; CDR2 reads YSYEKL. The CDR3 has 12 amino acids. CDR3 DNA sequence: TGCGCCAGCAGCCTAATAGGAGATACGCAGTATTTT. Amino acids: CASSLIGDTQYF.

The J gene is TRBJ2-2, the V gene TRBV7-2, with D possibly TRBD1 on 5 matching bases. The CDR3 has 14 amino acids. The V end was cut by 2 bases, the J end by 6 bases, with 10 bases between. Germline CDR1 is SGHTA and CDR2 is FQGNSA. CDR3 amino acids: CASSLQGSAGELFF. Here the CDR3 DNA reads TGTGCCAGCAGCTTACAGGGATCTGCCGGGGAGCTGTTTTTT.

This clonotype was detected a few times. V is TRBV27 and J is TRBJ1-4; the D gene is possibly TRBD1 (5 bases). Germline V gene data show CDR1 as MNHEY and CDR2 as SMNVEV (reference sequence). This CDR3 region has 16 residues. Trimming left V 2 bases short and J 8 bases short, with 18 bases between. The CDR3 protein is CASSLGGRGGYEKLFF. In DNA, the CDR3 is TGTGCCAGCAGTTTAGGGGGAAGGGGAGGTTACGAAAAACTGTTTTTT.

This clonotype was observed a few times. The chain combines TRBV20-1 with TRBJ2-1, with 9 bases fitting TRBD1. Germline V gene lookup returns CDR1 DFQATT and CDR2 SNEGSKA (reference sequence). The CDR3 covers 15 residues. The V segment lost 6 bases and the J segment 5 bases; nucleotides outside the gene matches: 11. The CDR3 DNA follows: TGCAGTGCCGCCAGAGGACAGGGGAGGAACAATGAGCAGTTCTTC. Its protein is CSAARGQGRNNEQFF.

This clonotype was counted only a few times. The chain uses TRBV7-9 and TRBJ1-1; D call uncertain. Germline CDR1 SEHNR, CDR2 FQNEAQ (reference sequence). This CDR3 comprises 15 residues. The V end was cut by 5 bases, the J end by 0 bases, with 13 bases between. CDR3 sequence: CASSPTGQMNTEAFF. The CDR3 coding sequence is TGTGCCAGCAGCCCCACCGGGCAGATGAACACTGAAGCTTTCTTT.

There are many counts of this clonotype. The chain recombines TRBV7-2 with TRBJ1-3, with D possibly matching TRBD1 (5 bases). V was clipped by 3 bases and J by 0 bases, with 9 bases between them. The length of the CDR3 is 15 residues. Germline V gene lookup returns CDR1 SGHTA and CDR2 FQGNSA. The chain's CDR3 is CASSFLGVSGNTIYF. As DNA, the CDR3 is TGTGCCAGCAGCTTCTTAGGGGTCTCTGGAAACACCATATATTTT.

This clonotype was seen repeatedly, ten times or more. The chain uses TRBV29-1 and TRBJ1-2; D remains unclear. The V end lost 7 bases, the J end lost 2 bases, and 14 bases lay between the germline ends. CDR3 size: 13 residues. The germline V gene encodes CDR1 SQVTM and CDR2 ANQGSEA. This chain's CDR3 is CSAVGGDNYGYTF. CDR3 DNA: TGCAGCGCTGTGGGAGGAGACAACTATGGCTACACCTTC.

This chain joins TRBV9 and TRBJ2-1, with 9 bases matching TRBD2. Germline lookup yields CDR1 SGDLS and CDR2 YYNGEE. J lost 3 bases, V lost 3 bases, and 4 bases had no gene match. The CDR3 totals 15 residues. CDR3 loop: CASSALAGFYNEQFF. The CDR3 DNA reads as TGTGCCAGCAGCGCCCTAGCGGGATTCTACAATGAGCAGTTCTTC.

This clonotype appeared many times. CDR3 residues: CAIRDPKSSYEQYV. CDR3 nucleotides: TGTGCCATCAGGGACCCAAAAAGCTCCTACGAGCAGTACGTC. The chain links TRBV10-3 to TRBJ2-7; D gene uncertain. V lost 6 bases to trimming and J lost 0 bases, with 12 bases between them. The CDR3 is made up of 14 amino acids. Germline lookup yields CDR1 ENHRY and CDR2 SYGVKD.

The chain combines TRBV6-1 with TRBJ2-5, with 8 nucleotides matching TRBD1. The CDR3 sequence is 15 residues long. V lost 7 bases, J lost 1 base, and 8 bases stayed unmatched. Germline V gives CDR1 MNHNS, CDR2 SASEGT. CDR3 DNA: TGTGCCAGCACCACCGGACAGGGAAGCCAAGAGACCCAGTACTTC. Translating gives CASTTGQGSQETQYF.

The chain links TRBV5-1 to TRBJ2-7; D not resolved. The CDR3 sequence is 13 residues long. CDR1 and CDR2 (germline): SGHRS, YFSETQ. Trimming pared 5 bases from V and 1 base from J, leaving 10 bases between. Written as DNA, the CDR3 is TGCGCCAGCAGTCTGAACCCGTCCTACGAGCAGTACTTC. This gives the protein CASSLNPSYEQYF.

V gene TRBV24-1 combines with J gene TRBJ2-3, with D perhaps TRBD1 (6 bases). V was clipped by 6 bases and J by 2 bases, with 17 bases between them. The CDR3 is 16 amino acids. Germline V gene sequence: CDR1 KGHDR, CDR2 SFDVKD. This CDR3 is CATSRRGRDITDTQYF. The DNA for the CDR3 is TGTGCCACCAGTCGACGCGGCAGGGACATCACAGATACGCAGTATTTT.

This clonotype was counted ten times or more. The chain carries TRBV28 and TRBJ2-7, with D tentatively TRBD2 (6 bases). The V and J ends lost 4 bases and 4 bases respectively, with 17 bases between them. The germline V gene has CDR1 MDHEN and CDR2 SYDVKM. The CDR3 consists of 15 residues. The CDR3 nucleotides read TGTGCCAGCAGTTCCCGGAGGGCCGTCGTATACGAGCAGTACTTC. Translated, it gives CASSSRRAVVYEQYF.

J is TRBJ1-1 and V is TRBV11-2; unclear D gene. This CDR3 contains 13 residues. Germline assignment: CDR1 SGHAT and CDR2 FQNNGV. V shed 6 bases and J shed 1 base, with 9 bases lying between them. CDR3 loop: CASRIQENTEAFF. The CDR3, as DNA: TGTGCCAGCAGAATTCAGGAGAACACTGAAGCTTTCTTT. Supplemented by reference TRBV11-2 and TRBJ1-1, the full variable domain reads EAGVAQSPRYKIIEKRQSVAFWCNPISGHATLYWYQQILGQGPKLLIQFQNNGVVDDSQLPKDRFSAERLKGVDSTLKIQPAKLEDSAVYLCASRIQENTEAFFGQGTRLTVV.

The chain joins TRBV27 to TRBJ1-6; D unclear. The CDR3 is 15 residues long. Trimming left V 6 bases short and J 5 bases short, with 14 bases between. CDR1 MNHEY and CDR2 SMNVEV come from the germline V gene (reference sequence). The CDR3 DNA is TGTGCCAGCAGGGGGTGGGGAAAAAATAATTCACCCCTCCACTTT. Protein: CASRGWGKNNSPLHF.

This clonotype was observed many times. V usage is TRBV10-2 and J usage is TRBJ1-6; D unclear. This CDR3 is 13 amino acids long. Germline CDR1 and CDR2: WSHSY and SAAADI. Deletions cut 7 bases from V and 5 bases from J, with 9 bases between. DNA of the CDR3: TGCGCCAGCACGGAGTTTAATAATTCACCCCTCCACTTT. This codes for CASTEFNNSPLHF.

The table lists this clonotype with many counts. The CDR3 region is CSAREASGRTREQYF. The CDR3 region has the DNA TGCAGTGCTAGAGAGGCTAGCGGGAGAACCAGGGAGCAGTACTTC. The V call is TRBV20-1, the J call TRBJ2-7, with 10 bases aligning to TRBD2. The length of the CDR3 is 15 residues. Germline V gene sequence: CDR1 DFQATT, CDR2 SNEGSKA (reference sequence). The V and J ends lost 0 bases and 7 bases, in that order; junction bases with no gene match: 9.

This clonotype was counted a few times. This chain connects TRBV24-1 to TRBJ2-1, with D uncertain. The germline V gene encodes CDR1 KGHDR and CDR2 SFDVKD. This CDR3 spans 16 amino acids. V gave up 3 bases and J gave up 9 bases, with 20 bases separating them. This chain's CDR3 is CATSDRTRNQAIEQFF. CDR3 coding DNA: TGTGCCACCAGTGATCGTACCCGGAATCAGGCGATTGAGCAGTTCTTC.

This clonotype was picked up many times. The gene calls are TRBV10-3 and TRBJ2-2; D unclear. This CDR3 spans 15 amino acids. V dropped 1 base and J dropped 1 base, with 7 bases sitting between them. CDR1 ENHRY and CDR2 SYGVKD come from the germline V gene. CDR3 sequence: CAISEFLMNTGELFF. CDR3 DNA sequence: TGTGCCATCAGTGAGTTTTTGATGAACACCGGGGAGCTGTTTTTT.

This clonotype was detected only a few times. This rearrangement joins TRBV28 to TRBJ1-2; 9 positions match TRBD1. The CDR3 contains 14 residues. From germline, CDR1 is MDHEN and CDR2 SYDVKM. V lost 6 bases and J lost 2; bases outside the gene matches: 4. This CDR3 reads CASRTGTGNYGYTF. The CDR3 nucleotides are TGTGCCAGCAGGACCGGGACAGGGAACTATGGCTACACCTTC.

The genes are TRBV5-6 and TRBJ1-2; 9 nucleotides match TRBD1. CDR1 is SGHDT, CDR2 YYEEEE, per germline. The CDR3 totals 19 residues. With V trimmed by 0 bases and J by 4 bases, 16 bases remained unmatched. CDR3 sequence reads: CASSLAKAVPGQGIYGYTF. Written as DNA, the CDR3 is TGTGCCAGCAGCTTGGCCAAAGCCGTTCCGGGACAGGGCATCTATGGCTACACCTTC. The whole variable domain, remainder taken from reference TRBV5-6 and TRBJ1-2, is DAGVTQSPTHLIKTRGQQVTLRCSPKSGHDTVSWYQQALGQGPQFIFQYYEEEERQRGNFPDRFSGHQFPNYSSELNVNALLLGDSALYLCASSLAKAVPGQGIYGYTFGSGTRLTVV.

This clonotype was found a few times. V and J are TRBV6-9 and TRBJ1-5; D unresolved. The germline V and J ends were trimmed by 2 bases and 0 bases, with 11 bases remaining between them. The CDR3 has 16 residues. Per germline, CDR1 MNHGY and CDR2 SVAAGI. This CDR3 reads CASSYKAGYSNQPQHF. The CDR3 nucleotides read TGTGCCAGCAGTTATAAGGCAGGATATAGCAATCAGCCCCAGCATTTT.

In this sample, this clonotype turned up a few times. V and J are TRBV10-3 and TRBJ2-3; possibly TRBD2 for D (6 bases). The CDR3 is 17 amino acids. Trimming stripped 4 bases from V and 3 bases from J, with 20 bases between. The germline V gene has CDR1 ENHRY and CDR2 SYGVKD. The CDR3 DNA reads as TGTGCCATCAGTGTTGGGCGTCTTGGAGGGCCAACAGATACGCAGTATTTT. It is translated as CAISVGRLGGPTDTQYF.

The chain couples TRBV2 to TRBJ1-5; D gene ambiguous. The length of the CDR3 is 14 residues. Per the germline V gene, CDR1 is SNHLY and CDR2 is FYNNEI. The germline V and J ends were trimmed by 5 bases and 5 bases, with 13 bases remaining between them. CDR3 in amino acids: CASSKTPPYQPQHF. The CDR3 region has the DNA TGTGCCAGCAGTAAAACACCTCCATATCAGCCCCAGCATTTT.

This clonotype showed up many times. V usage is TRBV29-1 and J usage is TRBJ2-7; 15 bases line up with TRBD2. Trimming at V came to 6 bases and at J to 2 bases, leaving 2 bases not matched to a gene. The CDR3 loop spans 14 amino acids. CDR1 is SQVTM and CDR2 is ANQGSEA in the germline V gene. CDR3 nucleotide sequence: TGCAGCGTAGGACTAGCGGGAGGGACCTACGAGCAGTACTTC. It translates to CSVGLAGGTYEQYF.

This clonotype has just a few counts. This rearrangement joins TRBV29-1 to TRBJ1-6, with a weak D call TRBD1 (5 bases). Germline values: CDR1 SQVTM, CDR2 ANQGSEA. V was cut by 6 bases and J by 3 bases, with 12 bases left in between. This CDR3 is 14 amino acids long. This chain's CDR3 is CSVQDSNYNSPLHF. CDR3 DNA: TGCAGCGTGCAAGACAGTAACTATAATTCACCCCTCCACTTT. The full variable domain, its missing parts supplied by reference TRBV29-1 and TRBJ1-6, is SAVISQKPSRDICQRGTSLTIQCQVDSQVTMMFWYRQQPGQSLTLIATANQGSEATYESGFVIDKFPISRPNLTFSTLTVSNMSPEDSSIYLCSVQDSNYNSPLHFGNGTRLTVT.

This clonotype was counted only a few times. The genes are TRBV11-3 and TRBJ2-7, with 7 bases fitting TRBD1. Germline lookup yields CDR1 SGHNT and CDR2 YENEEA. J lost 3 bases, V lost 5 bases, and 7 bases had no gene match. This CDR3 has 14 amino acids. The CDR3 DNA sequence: TGTGCCAGCAGCCGACCGGACAGGTTCTACGAGCAGTACTTC. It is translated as CASSRPDRFYEQYF.

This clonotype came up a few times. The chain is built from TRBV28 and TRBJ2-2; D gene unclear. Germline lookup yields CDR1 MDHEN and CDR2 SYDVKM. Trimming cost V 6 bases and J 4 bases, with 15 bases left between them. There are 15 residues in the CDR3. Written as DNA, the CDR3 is TGTGCCAGCAGCCTCTCCGCTAGAGCCACCGGGGAGCTGTTTTTT. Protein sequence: CASSLSARATGELFF.

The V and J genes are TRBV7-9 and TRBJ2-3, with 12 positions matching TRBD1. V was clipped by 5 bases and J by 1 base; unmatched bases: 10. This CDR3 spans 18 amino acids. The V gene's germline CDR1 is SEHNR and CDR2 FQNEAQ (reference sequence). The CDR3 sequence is CASSPGTGGAPGTDTQYF. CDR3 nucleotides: TGTGCCAGCAGCCCGGGGACAGGGGGCGCGCCGGGCACAGATACGCAGTATTTT.

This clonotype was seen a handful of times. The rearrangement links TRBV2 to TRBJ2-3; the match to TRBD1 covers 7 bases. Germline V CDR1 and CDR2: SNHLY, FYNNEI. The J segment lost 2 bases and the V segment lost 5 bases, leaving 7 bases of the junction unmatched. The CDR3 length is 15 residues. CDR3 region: CASSWDSQDTDTQYF. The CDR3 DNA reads TGTGCCAGCAGTTGGGACAGCCAGGACACAGATACGCAGTATTTT.